A selection of T cell receptor beta chains follows, all from one sample in a study of CD8 T cells in ankylosing spondylitis. One entry per CDR3 protein results from TCRdb running MiXCR on the 5' RACE reads. The sample has approximately 110,000 distinct CDR3 sequences; approximately 25% are singletons. Sequenced sample: synovial fluid, either unsorted or a sorted T cell fraction (not recorded which). Receptors originate from a male donor with ankylosing spondylitis. Both conserved end residues are part of each CDR3. D genes are given only for firm matches. Some rows have no size entry. The others give once, few or many, or a class for an expanded clone.

D gene: TRBD2
V gene: TRBV5-6
clone size: -
J gene: TRBJ2-5
CDR3 protein: CASSPDASGVQETQYF
CDR3 DNA: TGTGCCAGCAGCCCGGATGCTAGCGGAGTTCAAGAGACCCAGTACTTC

D gene: TRBD1
V gene: TRBV18
clone size: many
J gene: TRBJ1-2
CDR3 protein: CASSPGDRAGYTF
CDR3 DNA: TGTGCCAGCTCACCGGGGGACAGAGCTGGCTACACCTTC

D gene: TRBD1
V gene: TRBV28
clone size: -
J gene: TRBJ1-2
CDR3 protein: CASARDREVYGYTF
CDR3 DNA: TGTGCCAGCGCCCGGGACAGGGAGGTCTATGGCTACACCTTC

D gene: -
V gene: TRBV29-1
clone size: -
J gene: TRBJ2-3
CDR3 protein: CSVVKGSTDTQYF
CDR3 DNA: TGCAGCGTTGTTAAGGGCTCCACAGATACGCAGTATTTT

D gene: TRBD1
V gene: TRBV7-8
clone size: many
J gene: TRBJ2-1
CDR3 protein: CASSPRGQGAHNEQFF
CDR3 DNA: TGTGCCAGCAGCCCGAGGGGACAGGGGGCCCACAATGAGCAGTTCTTC

D gene: TRBD2
V gene: TRBV7-9
clone size: -
J gene: TRBJ2-3
CDR3 protein: CATHALAGGSGTDTQYF
CDR3 DNA: TGTGCCACCCATGCCCTAGCGGGAGGTAGTGGCACAGATACGCAGTATTTT

D gene: -
V gene: TRBV14
clone size: many
J gene: TRBJ2-3
CDR3 protein: CASSTPRGTDTQYF
CDR3 DNA: TGTGCCAGCAGCACCCCCAGGGGCACAGATACGCAGTATTTT

D gene: -
V gene: TRBV7-2
clone size: -
J gene: TRBJ2-2
CDR3 protein: CASSLVGILGELFF
CDR3 DNA: TGTGCCAGCAGCTTAGTTGGCATACTCGGGGAGCTGTTTTTT

D gene: TRBD1
V gene: TRBV25-1
clone size: many
J gene: TRBJ1-5
CDR3 protein: CASSELRDRGPQPQHF
CDR3 DNA: TGTGCCAGCAGTGAGCTTCGGGACAGGGGGCCCCAGCCCCAGCATTTT

D gene: TRBD1
V gene: TRBV5-1
clone size: -
J gene: TRBJ1-4
CDR3 protein: CASTQGAVGTNEKLFF
CDR3 DNA: TGCGCCTCAACGCAGGGGGCGGTGGGAACTAATGAAAAACTGTTTTTT

D gene: -
V gene: TRBV12-3/TRBV12-4
clone size: -
J gene: TRBJ2-2
CDR3 protein: CASNRWGAGTGELFF
CDR3 DNA: TGTGCCAGCAACCGGTGGGGGGCGGGGACCGGGGAGCTGTTTTTT